Below are 9 T cell receptor beta chains sequenced from a single sample in a study of CD8+CD57+ T cells in acquired aplastic anemia. Before being chosen for sequencing, patients had shown CD8+CD57+ cell expansion by flow cytometry. Genomic DNA acted as the template from which TCR beta VDJ combination and CDR3 sequence profiling were carried out. TCRdb re-derived calls from the reads in MiXCR, one entry per CDR3 protein. Among 260,000 or so distinct CDR3 sequences, about 80% were seen once, and the ten largest hold 40% to 50%. The specimen sequenced was sorted CD4+, CD8+, or CD8+CD57+ T cells (not recorded which) from PBMCs. The receptor source for this set is a human donor with aplastic anemia.

Remarks on this clonotype: The CDR3 carries no conserved terminal phenylalanine or tryptophan, so it likely arises from a read error. The limits of the CDR3 on the DNA are not certain, so only TCRdb's listed CDR3 is given. The rearrangement joins TRBV7-9 to TRBJ1-2; TRBD1, the D gene given by the table, was not confirmed from the DNA. CDR1 and CDR2 from the germline V gene are SEHNR and FQNEAQ (reference sequence). The CDR3 length equals 13 residues, ends included. This CDR3 is CASSLVPGGLFFG.

This sequence joins TRBV20-1 and TRBJ2-1; 8 positions match TRBD1. Germline lookup yields CDR1 DFQATT and CDR2 SNEGSKA (reference sequence). Trimming took 6 bases from V and 6 from J; bases not matched to a gene: 4. The CDR3 loop spans 12 amino acids. The CDR3 reads CSATDRGNEQFF. CDR3 sequence (DNA): TGCAGTGCAACCGACAGGGGCAATGAGCAGTTCTTC.

On this clonotype: The junction departs from the called germline gene at one end, perhaps through a read error. The V gene is TRBV5-1, the J gene TRBJ2-3, with 8 bases aligning to TRBD1. Germline-derived CDR1 and CDR2 are SGHRS and YFSETQ. CDR3 length: 14 amino acids. CDR3 DNA: TGTGCCAGCAGCTCAGGGGCGGGGACAGGTACGCAGTATTTT. Translating it yields CASSSGAGTGTQYF.

This clonotype was picked up one time. Because the CDR3 is missing its conserved closing phenylalanine or tryptophan, this is likely a read error. The rearrangement joins TRBV2 to TRBJ2-5; D perhaps matches TRBD1 (6 bases). Germline CDR1 reads SNHLY; CDR2 reads FYNNEI. This CDR3 has 14 amino acids. CDR3 sequence (DNA): TGTGCCAGCAGCGATGGACGGGGACAAGAGAACCAGTACGTC. It is translated as CASSDGRGQENQYV.

CDR3 bases: TGTGCCGGACAGGGGGCTAGGGAGAGGCAGGACTTCGGGTACACCTTC. Encoded protein: CAGQGARERQDFGYTF. V and J are TRBV7-9 and TRBJ1-2; the match to TRBD1 covers 11 bases. In germline, CDR1 is SEHNR, CDR2 FQNEAQ (reference sequence). CDR3 length equals 16 residues. V gave up 11 bases and J gave up 11 bases; unmatched junction bases: 22. Looking up the rest from reference TRBV7-9 and TRBJ1-2 gives the full variable domain: DTGVSQNPRHKITKRGQNVTFRCDPISEHNRLYWYRQTLGQGPEFLTYFQNEAQLEKSRLLSDRFSAERPKGSFSTLEIQRTEQGDSAMYLCAGQGARERQDFGYTFGSGTRLTVV.

The chain uses TRBV7-9 and TRBJ2-7; D may match TRBD1 or TRBD2 (5 bases each). Germline assignment: CDR1 SEHNR and CDR2 FQNEAQ (reference sequence). V lost 2 bases to trimming and J lost 3 bases, with 23 bases between them. This CDR3 spans 18 amino acids. The CDR3 coding sequence is TGTGCCAGCAGCTTACCTGCAAACTACGGGGCCCACGTCTACGAGCAGTACGTC. Its translation is CASSLPANYGAHVYEQYV.

The chain carries TRBV11-1 and TRBJ2-1; the D is unclear. V shed 5 bases and J shed 4 bases, with 3 bases lying between them. The CDR3 length is 11 residues. Germline CDR1 is SGHAT and CDR2 is FQDESV (reference sequence). The CDR3: CASSRYNEQFF. The CDR3 nucleotides are TGTGCCAGCAGCCGGTACAATGAGCAGTTCTTC.

This clonotype was observed a single time. This CDR3 is missing its conserved last phenylalanine or tryptophan, likely due to a read error. The chain's CDR3 is CASRDGGKTPQYG. The CDR3 DNA reads as TGTGCCAGCAGGGACGGGGGCAAGACCCCGCAGTATGGT. The genes are TRBV7-9 and TRBJ2-3; tentatively, D is TRBD1 or TRBD2 (6 bases each). The CDR3 totals 13 residues. CDR1 and CDR2 (germline): SEHNR, FQNEAQ (reference sequence). V was clipped by 6 bases and J by 10 bases, with 17 bases between them.

A word on this clonotype: The germline gene is not matched at one end of the junction; a read error may be the cause. The genes are TRBV5-8 and TRBJ2-5; D could derive from TRBD1 or TRBD2 (5 bases each). CDR3 length equals 14 residues. The germline V gene encodes CDR1 SGHTS and CDR2 YDEGEE. In DNA, the CDR3 is TGTGCCAGCAGCCGGGGCTACAGCCAAGAAACCCAGTACTTC. Protein product: CASSRGYSQETQYF.